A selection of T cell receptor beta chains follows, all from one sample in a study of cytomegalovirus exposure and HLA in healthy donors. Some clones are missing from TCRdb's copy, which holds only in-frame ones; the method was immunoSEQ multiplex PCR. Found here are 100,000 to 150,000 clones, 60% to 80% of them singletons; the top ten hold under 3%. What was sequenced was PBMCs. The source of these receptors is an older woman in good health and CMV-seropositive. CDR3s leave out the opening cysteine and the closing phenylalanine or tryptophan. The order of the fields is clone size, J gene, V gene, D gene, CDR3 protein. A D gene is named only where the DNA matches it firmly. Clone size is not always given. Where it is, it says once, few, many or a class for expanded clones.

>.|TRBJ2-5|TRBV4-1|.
ASSRRLGGEVETQY
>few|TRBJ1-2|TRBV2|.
ASSEGGGGYGYT
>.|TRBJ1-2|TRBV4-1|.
ASSQTRDAGATGYT
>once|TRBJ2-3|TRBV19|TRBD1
ASSADRVTLLTDTQY
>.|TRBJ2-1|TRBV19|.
ASPRPGGGNNEQF
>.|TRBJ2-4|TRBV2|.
ASSEAAGGTTKNIQY
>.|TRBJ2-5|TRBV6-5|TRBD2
ASSSPPGGEETQY
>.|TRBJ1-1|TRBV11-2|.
ASSLRQVLNTEAF
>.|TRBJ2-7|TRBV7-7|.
ASSLAGQGEQY
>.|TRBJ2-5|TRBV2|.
ASSELGGQETQY
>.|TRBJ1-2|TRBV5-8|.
ASSPTEFNYGYT
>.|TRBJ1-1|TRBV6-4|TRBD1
ASSAQGTGLAF
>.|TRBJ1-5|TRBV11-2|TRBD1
ASALQGARGPQH
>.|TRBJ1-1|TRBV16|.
ASQKGSTRAEAF
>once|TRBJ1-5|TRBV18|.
ASSPGGDQPQH
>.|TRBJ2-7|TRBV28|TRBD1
ASRAPGQGAGEQY
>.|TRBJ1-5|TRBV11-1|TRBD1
ASSPDDRAVGPQH
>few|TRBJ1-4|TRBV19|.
ASSTGIPGLF
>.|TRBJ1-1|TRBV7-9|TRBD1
ASSPDRDTEAF
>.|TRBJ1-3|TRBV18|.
ASSPPSWLSGNTIY
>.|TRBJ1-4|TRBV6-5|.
ASTTRQVEKLF
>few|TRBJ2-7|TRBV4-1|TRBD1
ASSQGQGASSYEQY
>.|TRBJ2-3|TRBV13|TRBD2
ASSLVGGNTDTQY
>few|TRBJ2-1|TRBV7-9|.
ASSPNQGGGHGKHNEQF
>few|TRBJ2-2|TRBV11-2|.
ASSLGHGELF
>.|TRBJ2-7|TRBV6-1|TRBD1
ASDTGTGAYEQY
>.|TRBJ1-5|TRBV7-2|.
ASSRGSSNQPQH
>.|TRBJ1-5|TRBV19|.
ASSRTHSNQPQH
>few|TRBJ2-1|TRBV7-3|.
ASSSGRNNEQF
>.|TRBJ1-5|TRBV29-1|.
SVAGIGNQPQH
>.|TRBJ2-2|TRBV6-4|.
ATGSSNTGELF
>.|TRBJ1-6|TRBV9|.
ASSVGPPKFSSPLH
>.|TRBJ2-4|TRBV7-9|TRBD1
ASSLGQGNGIQY
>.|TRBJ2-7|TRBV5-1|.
ASSSQGYEQY
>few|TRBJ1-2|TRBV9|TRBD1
ASSVGTGAGYGYT
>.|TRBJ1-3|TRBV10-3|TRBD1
AISKGQASGNTIY
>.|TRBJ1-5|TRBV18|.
ASSGQNNQPQH
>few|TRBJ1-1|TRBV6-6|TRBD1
ASSYPGQQNTEAF
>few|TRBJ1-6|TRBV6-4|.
ASSDSVGGNSPLH
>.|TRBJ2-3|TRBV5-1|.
ASSLRQGYSDTQY
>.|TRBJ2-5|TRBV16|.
AGSQRSNSQETQY
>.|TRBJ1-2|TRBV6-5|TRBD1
ASTGDRMLNYGYT
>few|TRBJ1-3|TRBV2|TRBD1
ASSERGLGNTIY
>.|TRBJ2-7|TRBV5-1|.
ASSLDRSYEQY
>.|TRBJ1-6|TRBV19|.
ASSIVGVDNSPLH
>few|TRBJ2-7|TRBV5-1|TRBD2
ASSFETSGGSYEQY
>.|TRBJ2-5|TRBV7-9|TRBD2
ASSPKGLAGSQETQY
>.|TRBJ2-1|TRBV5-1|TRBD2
ASSWTSGGLRRVPNEQF
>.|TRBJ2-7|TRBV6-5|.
ASSYRMDSSYEQY
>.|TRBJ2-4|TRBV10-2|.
ASSEEEGAQDIQY